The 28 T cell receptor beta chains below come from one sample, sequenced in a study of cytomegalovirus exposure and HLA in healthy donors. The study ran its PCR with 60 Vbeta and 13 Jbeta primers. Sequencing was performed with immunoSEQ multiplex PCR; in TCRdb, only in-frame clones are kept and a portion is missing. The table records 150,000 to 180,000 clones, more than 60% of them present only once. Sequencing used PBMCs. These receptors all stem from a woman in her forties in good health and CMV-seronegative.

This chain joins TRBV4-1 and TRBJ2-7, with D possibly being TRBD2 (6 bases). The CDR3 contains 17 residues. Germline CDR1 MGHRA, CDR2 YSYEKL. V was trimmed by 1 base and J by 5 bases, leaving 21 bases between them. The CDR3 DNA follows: TGCGCCAGCAGCCAAGTGGGGAGGAACATTTCATTGAACGAGCAGTACTTC. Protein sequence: CASSQVGRNISLNEQYF.

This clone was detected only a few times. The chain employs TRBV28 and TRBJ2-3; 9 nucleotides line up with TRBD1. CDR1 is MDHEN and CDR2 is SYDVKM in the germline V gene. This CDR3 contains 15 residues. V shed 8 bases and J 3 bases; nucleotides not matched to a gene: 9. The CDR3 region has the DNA TGTGCCAGCGGCGGTTCAGGGACAGGGACAGATACGCAGTATTTT. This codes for CASGGSGTGTDTQYF.

This CDR3 reads CASSLLGTGSNEKLFF. DNA for the CDR3: TGTGCCAGCAGCCTACTGGGGACAGGATCTAATGAAAAACTGTTTTTT. The chain carries TRBV27 and TRBJ1-4, with 8 bases that match TRBD1. CDR3 size: 16 residues. In germline, CDR1 is MNHEY, CDR2 SMNVEV (reference sequence). The V gene end was trimmed by 6 bases and the J gene end by 3 bases; junction bases not matched to a gene: 9.

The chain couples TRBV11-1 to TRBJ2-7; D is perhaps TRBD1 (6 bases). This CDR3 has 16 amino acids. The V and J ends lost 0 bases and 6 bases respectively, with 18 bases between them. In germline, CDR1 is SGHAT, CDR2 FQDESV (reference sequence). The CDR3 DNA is TGTGCCAGCAGCTTAGCGGGGCTACAGGGAATGGTCGAGCAGTACTTC. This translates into CASSLAGLQGMVEQYF.

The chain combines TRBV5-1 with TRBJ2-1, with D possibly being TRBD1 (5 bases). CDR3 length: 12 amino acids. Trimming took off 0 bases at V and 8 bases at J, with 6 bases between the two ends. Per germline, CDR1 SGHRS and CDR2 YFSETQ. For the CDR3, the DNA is TGCGCCAGCAGCTTGGCAGGGCATGAGCAGTTCTTC. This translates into CASSLAGHEQFF.

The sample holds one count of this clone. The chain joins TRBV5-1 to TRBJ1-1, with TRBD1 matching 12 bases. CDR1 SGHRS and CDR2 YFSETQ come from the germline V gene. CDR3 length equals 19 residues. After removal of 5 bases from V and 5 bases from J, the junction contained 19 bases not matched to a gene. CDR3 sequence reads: CASSKDIPGQGAGGTEAFF. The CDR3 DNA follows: TGCGCCAGCAGTAAAGACATACCGGGACAGGGGGCCGGGGGGACTGAAGCTTTCTTT.

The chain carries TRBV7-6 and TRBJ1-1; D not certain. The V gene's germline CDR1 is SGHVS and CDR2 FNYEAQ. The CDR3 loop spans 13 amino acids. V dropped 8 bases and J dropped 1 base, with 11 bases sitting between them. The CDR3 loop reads CASASGENTEAFF. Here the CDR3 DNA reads TGTGCCAGCGCGAGCGGGGAGAACACTGAAGCTTTCTTT.

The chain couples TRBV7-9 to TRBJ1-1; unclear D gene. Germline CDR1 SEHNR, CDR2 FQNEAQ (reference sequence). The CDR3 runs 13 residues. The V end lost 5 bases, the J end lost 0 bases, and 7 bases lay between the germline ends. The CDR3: CASSATMNTEAFF. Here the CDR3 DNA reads TGTGCCAGCAGCGCTACCATGAACACTGAAGCTTTCTTT.

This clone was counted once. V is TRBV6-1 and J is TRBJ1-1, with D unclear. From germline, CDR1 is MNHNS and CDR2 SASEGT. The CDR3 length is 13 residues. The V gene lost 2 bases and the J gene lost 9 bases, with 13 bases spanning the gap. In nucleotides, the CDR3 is TGTGCCAGCAGTGAACAGGTTTCACTGAAAGCTTTCTTT. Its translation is CASSEQVSLKAFF.

The CDR3 loop is CASRGEGRLDEQYF. The CDR3 nucleotides read TGTGCCAGCAGGGGTGAGGGGAGGCTAGACGAGCAGTACTTC. This chain links TRBV7-9 with TRBJ2-5, with TRBD2 as a possible D gene (6 bases). The J call is doubtful: the DNA matches TRBJ2-7 better. CDR1 and CDR2 from the germline V gene are SEHNR and FQNEAQ (reference sequence). The CDR3 is 14 amino acids.

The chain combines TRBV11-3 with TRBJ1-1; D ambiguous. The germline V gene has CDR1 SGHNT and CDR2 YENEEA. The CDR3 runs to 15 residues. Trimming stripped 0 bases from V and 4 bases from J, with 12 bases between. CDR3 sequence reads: CASSLDGGSLTEAFF. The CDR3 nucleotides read TGTGCCAGCAGCTTAGACGGAGGGTCCCTCACTGAAGCTTTCTTT.

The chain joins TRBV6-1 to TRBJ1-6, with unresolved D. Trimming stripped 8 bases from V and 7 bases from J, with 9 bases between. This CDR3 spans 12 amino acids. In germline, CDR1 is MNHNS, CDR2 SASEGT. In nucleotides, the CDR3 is TGTGCCAGCCATTCCCAGAATTCACCCCTCCACTTT. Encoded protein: CASHSQNSPLHF.

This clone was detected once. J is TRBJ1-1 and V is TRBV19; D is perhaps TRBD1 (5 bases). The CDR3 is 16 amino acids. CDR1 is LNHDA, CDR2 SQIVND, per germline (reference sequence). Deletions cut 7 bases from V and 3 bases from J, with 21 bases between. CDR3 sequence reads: CASTVRAGPVYTEAFF. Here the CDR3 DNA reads TGTGCCAGTACGGTTCGGGCAGGGCCAGTGTACACTGAAGCTTTCTTT.

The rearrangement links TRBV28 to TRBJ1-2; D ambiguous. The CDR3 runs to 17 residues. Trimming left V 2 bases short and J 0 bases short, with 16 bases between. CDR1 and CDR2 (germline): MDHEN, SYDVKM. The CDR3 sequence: CASSLASGPQTNYGYTF. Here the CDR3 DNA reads TGTGCCAGCAGTTTAGCCAGCGGTCCGCAGACTAACTATGGCTACACCTTC.

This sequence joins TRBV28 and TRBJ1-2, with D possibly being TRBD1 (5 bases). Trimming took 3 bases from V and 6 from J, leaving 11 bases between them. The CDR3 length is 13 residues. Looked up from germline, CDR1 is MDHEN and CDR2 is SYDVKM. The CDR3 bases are TGTGCCAGCAGTTTGGGGGGTGGGAATGGCTACACCTTC. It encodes CASSLGGGNGYTF.

The CDR3 nucleotides are TGTGCCAGCAGCCGCTCGGTAAATTCACGACTGTTTTTT. As protein: CASSRSVNSRLFF. This rearrangement joins TRBV11-2 to TRBJ1-4, with D unclear. V lost 5 bases, J lost 13 bases, and 17 bases lay in between. The CDR3 is 13 amino acids. Germline loops: CDR1 SGHAT, CDR2 FQNNGV.

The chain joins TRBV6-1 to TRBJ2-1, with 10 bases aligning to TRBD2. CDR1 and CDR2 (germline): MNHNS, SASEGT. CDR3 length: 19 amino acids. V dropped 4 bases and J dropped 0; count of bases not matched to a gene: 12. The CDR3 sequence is CASSGRSGTSVSSYNEQFF. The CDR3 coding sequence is TGTGCCAGCAGTGGCAGATCTGGGACTAGCGTATCCTCCTACAATGAGCAGTTCTTC.

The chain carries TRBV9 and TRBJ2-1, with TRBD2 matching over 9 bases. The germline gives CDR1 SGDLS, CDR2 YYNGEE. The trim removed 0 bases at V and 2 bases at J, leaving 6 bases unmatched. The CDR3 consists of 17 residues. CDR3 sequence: CASSVDSRGRAYNEQFF. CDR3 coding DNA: TGTGCCAGCAGCGTAGACTCTCGCGGGAGGGCCTACAATGAGCAGTTCTTC.

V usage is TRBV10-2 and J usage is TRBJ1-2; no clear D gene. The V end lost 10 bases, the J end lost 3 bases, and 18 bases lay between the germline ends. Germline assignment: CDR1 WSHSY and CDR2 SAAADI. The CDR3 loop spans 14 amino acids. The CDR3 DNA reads TGCGCCACCCAAGGAGTGGCAGACTACTATGGCTACACCTTC. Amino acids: CATQGVADYYGYTF.

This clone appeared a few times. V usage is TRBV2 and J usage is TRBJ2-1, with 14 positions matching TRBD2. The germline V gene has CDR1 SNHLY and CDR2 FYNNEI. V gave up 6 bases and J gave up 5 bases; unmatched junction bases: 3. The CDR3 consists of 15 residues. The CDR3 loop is CASSRTSGRNNEQFF. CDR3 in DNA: TGTGCCAGCAGCCGGACTAGCGGGAGGAACAATGAGCAGTTCTTC.

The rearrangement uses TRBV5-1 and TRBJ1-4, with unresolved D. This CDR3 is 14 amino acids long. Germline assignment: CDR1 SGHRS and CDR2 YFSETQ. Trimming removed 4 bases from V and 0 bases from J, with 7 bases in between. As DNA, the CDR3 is TGCGCCAGCAGCCTGACATCAACTAATGAAAAACTGTTTTTT. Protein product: CASSLTSTNEKLFF.

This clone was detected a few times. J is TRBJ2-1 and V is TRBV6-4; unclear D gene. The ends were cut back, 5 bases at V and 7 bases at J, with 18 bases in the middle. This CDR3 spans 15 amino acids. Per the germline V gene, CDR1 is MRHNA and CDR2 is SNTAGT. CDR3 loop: CASSLSPESRNEQFF. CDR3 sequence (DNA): TGTGCCAGCAGTCTATCTCCCGAATCCCGGAATGAGCAGTTCTTC.

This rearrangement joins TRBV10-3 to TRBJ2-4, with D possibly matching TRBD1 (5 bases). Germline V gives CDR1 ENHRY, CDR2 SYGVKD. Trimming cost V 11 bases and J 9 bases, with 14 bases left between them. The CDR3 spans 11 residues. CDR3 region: CASQGLGIQYF. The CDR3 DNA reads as TGTGCCTCCCAGGGCCTAGGCATTCAGTACTTC.

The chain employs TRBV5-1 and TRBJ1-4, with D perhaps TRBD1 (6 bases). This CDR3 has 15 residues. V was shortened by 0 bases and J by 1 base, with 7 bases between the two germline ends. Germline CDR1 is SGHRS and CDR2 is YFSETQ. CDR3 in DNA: TGCGCCAGCAGCTTGGGCAGGGGAACTAATGAAAAACTGTTTTTT. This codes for CASSLGRGTNEKLFF.

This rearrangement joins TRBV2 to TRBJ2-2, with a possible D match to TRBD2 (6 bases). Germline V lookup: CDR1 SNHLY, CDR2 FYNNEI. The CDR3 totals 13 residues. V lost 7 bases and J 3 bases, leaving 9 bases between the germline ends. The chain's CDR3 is CASTGTYTGELFF. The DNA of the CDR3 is TGTGCCAGCACCGGGACTTACACCGGGGAGCTGTTTTTT.

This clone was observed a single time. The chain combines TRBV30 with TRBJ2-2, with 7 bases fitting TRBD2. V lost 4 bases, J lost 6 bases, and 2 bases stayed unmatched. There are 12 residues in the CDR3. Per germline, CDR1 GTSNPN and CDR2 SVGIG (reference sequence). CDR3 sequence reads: CAWTRGAGELFF. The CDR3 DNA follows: TGTGCCTGGACACGGGGGGCCGGGGAGCTGTTTTTT.

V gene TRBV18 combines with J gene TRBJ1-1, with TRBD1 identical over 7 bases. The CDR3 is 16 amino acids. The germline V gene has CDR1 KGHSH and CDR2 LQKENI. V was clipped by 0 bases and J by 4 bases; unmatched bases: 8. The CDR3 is CASSPPRQGGVTEAFF. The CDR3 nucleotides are TGTGCCAGCTCACCACCCAGACAGGGTGGGGTCACTGAAGCTTTCTTT. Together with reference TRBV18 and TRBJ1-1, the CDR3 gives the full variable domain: NAGVMQNPRHLVRRRGQEARLRCSPMKGHSHVYWYRQLPEEGLKFMVYLQKENIIDESGMPKERFSAEFPKEGPSILRIQQVVRGDSAAYFCASSPPRQGGVTEAFFGQGTRLTVV.

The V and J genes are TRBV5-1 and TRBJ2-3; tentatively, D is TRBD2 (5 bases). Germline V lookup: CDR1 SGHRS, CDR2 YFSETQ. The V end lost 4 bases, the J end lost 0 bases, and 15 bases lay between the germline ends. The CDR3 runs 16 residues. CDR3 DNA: TGCGCCAGCAGCCTAGGACTGACGACTAGCACAGATACGCAGTATTTT. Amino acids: CASSLGLTTSTDTQYF.